These 30 T cell receptor beta chains were all obtained from the same sample, sequenced in a study of shared clonotypes between healthy human individuals. TCRdb's table, derived via immunoSEQ multiplex PCR, lists solely in-frame clones and lacks some. This table has 550,000 to 600,000 clones, 95% to 98% appearing once. As defined, naive CD8 cells were CD45RO-negative and positively selected for CCR7, with terminally differentiated effector memory CD45RA+ cells excluded. Material: naive CD8+ T cells sorted from blood. These receptors all come from a man aged 25-45 years in good health.

The chain carries TRBV7-9 and TRBJ1-5; 8 bases align to TRBD1. CDR1 is SEHNR and CDR2 is FQNEAQ in the germline V gene (reference sequence). This CDR3 is 18 amino acids long. The V segment lost 0 bases and the J segment 8 bases; nucleotides outside the gene matches: 15. The CDR3 region is CASSLARAGGRPIEPQHF. CDR3 DNA: TGTGCCAGCAGCTTAGCGAGGGCAGGGGGCCGTCCGATAGAGCCCCAGCATTTT.

This clone was seen a single time. V is TRBV29-1 and J is TRBJ2-7, with 9 bases fitting TRBD2. V trimming: 6 bases; J trimming: 0 bases; junction bases outside the gene matches: 6. CDR3 size: 14 residues. Germline V gives CDR1 SQVTM, CDR2 ANQGSEA. The CDR3 protein is CSVGFSGSSYEQYF. CDR3 coding DNA: TGCAGCGTGGGGTTTAGCGGGAGCTCCTACGAGCAGTACTTC.

V is TRBV29-1 and J is TRBJ2-2, with TRBD2 matching 12 bases. Germline CDR1 and CDR2: SQVTM and ANQGSEA. V shed 1 base, J shed 4 bases, and the junction held 13 bases outside the gene matches. The CDR3 is 19 residues long. The CDR3 spells CSVEGSSVTSGRSTGELFF. Here the CDR3 DNA reads TGCAGCGTTGAAGGTAGTTCGGTGACTAGCGGGAGATCCACCGGGGAGCTGTTTTTT.

The J gene is TRBJ2-3, the V gene TRBV7-2; TRBD2 aligns across 8 bases. Germline V gene lookup returns CDR1 SGHTA and CDR2 FQGNSA. V shed 1 base, J shed 5 bases, and the junction held 2 bases outside the gene matches. CDR3 size: 14 residues. This CDR3 reads CASSLGLAGDTQYF. CDR3 sequence (DNA): TGTGCCAGCAGCTTAGGGCTAGCGGGAGATACGCAGTATTTT.

The chain combines TRBV4-1 with TRBJ2-7; 8 positions agree with TRBD1. V was clipped by 3 bases and J by 0 bases; unmatched bases: 4. This CDR3 has 15 residues. CDR1 MGHRA and CDR2 YSYEKL come from the germline V gene. The CDR3 loop is CASSQDRVSSYEQYF. The CDR3 nucleotides read TGCGCCAGCAGCCAGGACAGGGTGAGCTCCTACGAGCAGTACTTC.

This rearrangement joins TRBV5-6 to TRBJ1-4; D remains unclear. V was cut by 0 bases and J by 2 bases, with 8 bases left in between. The CDR3 loop spans 15 amino acids. Germline values: CDR1 SGHDT, CDR2 YYEEEE. Here the CDR3 DNA reads TGTGCCAGCAGCTTGGGGGGATGGACTAATGAAAAACTGTTTTTT. Translating gives CASSLGGWTNEKLFF.

The chain couples TRBV18 to TRBJ2-1; D remains unclear. Germline V CDR1 and CDR2: KGHSH, LQKENI. Trimming pared 3 bases from V and 4 bases from J, leaving 22 bases between. The CDR3 contains 18 residues. In nucleotides, the CDR3 is TGTGCCAGCTCACCGCCCCACGAAGCGACCCCGGATTACAATGAGCAGTTCTTC. Encoded protein: CASSPPHEATPDYNEQFF.

This chain connects TRBV5-8 to TRBJ2-7, with 9 bases matching TRBD2. The V gene's germline CDR1 is SGHTS and CDR2 YDEGEE. V dropped 0 bases and J dropped 2; count of bases not matched to a gene: 3. CDR3 length: 15 amino acids. CDR3 bases: TGTGCCAGCAGCTTGGCCTTAGCGGGAGCCTACGAGCAGTACTTC. Translated, it gives CASSLALAGAYEQYF.

The genes are TRBV6-6 and TRBJ2-2; 7 bases line up with TRBD1. Germline CDR1 is MNHNY and CDR2 is SVGAGI (reference sequence). After removal of 7 bases from V and 0 bases from J, the junction contained 5 bases not matched to a gene. The CDR3 consists of 15 residues. The chain's CDR3 is CASTQDRPNTGELFF. The CDR3 DNA follows: TGTGCCAGCACCCAGGACAGGCCGAACACCGGGGAGCTGTTTTTT.

V gene TRBV7-2 combines with J gene TRBJ2-7; the D is unclear. Trimming cost V 5 bases and J 3 bases, with 17 bases left between them. The CDR3 has 15 residues. The germline gives CDR1 SGHTA, CDR2 FQGNSA. CDR3 sequence: CASSPSWGEVYEQYF. In nucleotides, the CDR3 is TGTGCCAGCAGCCCTTCGTGGGGTGAGGTCTACGAGCAGTACTTC. The variable domain in full, with the rest retrieved from reference TRBV7-2 and TRBJ2-7, is GAGVSQSPSNKVTEKGKDVELRCDPISGHTALYWYRQSLGQGLEFLIYFQGNSAPDKSGLPSDRFSAERTGGSVSTLTIQRTQQEDSAVYLCASSPSWGEVYEQYFGPGTRLTVT.

J is TRBJ1-1 and V is TRBV5-5; D call uncertain. The V gene's germline CDR1 is SGHKS and CDR2 YYEKEE (reference sequence). The ends were cut back, 4 bases at V and 8 bases at J, with 9 bases in the middle. CDR3 length equals 11 residues. The CDR3 DNA follows: TGTGCCAGCAGCCTGGGTATCGAAGCTTTCTTT. Residues: CASSLGIEAFF.

The V and J genes are TRBV4-3 and TRBJ1-2; tentatively, D is TRBD1 (5 bases). The V end lost 4 bases, the J end lost 0 bases, and 12 bases lay between the germline ends. The CDR3 is 15 residues long. CDR1 and CDR2 from the germline V gene are LGHNA and YSLEER. The CDR3 region is CASSPRAGSNYGYTF. DNA for the CDR3: TGCGCCAGCAGCCCCCGGGCAGGGTCTAACTATGGCTACACCTTC.

The chain is built from TRBV2 and TRBJ2-3, with TRBD2 matching 10 bases. This CDR3 has 15 residues. J lost 6 bases, V lost 3 bases, and 6 bases had no gene match. Germline CDR1 reads SNHLY; CDR2 reads FYNNEI. CDR3 nucleotides: TGTGCCAGCAGTGAGGTAGCGGGAGGTCCCGATACGCAGTATTTT. This gives the protein CASSEVAGGPDTQYF.

The chain has TRBV6-5 and TRBJ2-1; 13 bases line up with TRBD2. CDR3 length: 15 amino acids. Germline V lookup: CDR1 MNHEY, CDR2 SVGAGI. Trimming took 6 bases from V and 6 from J; bases not matched to a gene: 5. In DNA form, the CDR3 reads TGTGCCAGCAGCCCTGGGACTAGCGGGATCAATGAGCAGTTCTTC. This translates into CASSPGTSGINEQFF.

This clone has only one observation. The rearrangement uses TRBV7-8 and TRBJ1-2, with a tentative D call TRBD1 (5 bases). The CDR3 length is 13 residues. Germline lookup yields CDR1 SGHVS and CDR2 FQNEAQ. Between the trimmed V and J ends, which lost 3 bases and 6 bases, there was a span of 11 bases. CDR3 nucleotides: TGTGCCAGCAGCTTGACAGTTAGAGATGGCTACACCTTC. It is translated as CASSLTVRDGYTF.

The J gene is TRBJ2-2, the V gene TRBV5-1; no reliable D call. Looked up from germline, CDR1 is SGHRS and CDR2 is YFSETQ. V dropped 2 bases and J dropped 3 bases, with 20 bases sitting between them. CDR3 length: 18 amino acids. DNA of the CDR3: TGCGCCAGCAGCTTAGATCCGACGCTTATCGAGGACACCGGGGAGCTGTTTTTT. Translation gives CASSLDPTLIEDTGELFF.

V gene TRBV29-1 combines with J gene TRBJ2-2; 13 bases line up with TRBD2. The CDR3 sequence is 15 residues long. Trimming took 4 bases from V and 4 from J; bases not matched to a gene: 3. Germline CDR1 reads SQVTM; CDR2 reads ANQGSEA. For the CDR3, the DNA is TGCAGCGTTGGTACTAGCGGGAGGGCCACCGGGGAGCTGTTTTTT. Residues: CSVGTSGRATGELFF.

V and J are TRBV7-9 and TRBJ2-1; TRBD2 matches 7 bases. Germline CDR1 reads SEHNR; CDR2 reads FQNEAQ (reference sequence). V lost 2 bases to trimming and J lost 3 bases; unmatched junction nucleotides: 13. CDR3 length: 18 residues. The CDR3 bases are TGTGCCAGCAGCTTAATACGGTTAGCGGGTGCCCACTACAATGAGCAGTTCTTC. Its protein product is CASSLIRLAGAHYNEQFF.

The gene calls are TRBV2 and TRBJ1-1; tentatively, D is TRBD1 (5 bases). In germline, CDR1 is SNHLY, CDR2 FYNNEI. With 3 bases removed from V and 6 bases from J, the gap between germline ends came to 14 bases. This CDR3 has 14 amino acids. The DNA for the CDR3 is TGTGCCAGCAGTGAGGGGGTCGGTTACGCTGAAGCTTTCTTT. It is translated as CASSEGVGYAEAFF.

The J gene is TRBJ2-7, the V gene TRBV29-1; 11 bases agree with TRBD2. The J segment lost 5 bases and the V segment lost 4 bases, leaving 4 bases of the junction unmatched. CDR1 SQVTM and CDR2 ANQGSEA come from the germline V gene. The CDR3 contains 13 residues. CDR3 protein: CSVAVAGGDEQYF. CDR3 DNA: TGCAGCGTTGCCGTAGCGGGAGGGGACGAGCAGTACTTC.

The rearrangement uses TRBV29-1 and TRBJ1-2; D not certain. Germline V gene lookup returns CDR1 SQVTM and CDR2 ANQGSEA. V lost 0 bases to trimming and J lost 5 bases, with 7 bases between them. CDR3 length equals 12 residues. CDR3 DNA: TGCAGCGTTGAAGATCCGGCGTATGGCTACACCTTC. It yields the protein CSVEDPAYGYTF.

The chain is built from TRBV10-2 and TRBJ2-3; 11 bases are a match to TRBD2. CDR3 length: 14 residues. In germline, CDR1 is WSHSY, CDR2 SAAADI. Trimming took 7 bases from V and 7 from J; bases not matched to a gene: 7. As DNA, the CDR3 is TGCGCCAGCACTGTAGCGGGAGGGCCAAATACGCAGTATTTT. Its translation is CASTVAGGPNTQYF.

The rearrangement uses TRBV7-6 and TRBJ2-1; 10 bases line up with TRBD2. Trimming cost V 5 bases and J 0 bases; bases outside gene matches: 19. The CDR3 runs to 21 residues. The germline V gene encodes CDR1 SGHVS and CDR2 FNYEAQ. In DNA form, the CDR3 reads TGTGCCAGCAGCGCCGAATGGGGGGAGCGGGAGGGCCGGGGCTCCTACAATGAGCAGTTCTTC. This translates into CASSAEWGEREGRGSYNEQFF.

As to this clone: Additional DNA sequences in this sample encode the identical CDR3. The chain employs TRBV5-6 and TRBJ1-5, with D unclear. Between the trimmed V and J ends, which lost 3 bases and 3 bases, there was a span of 4 bases. Germline CDR1 is SGHDT and CDR2 is YYEEEE. The CDR3 sequence is 12 residues long. Here the CDR3 reads CASSSLNQPQHF. CDR3 DNA sequence: TGTGCCAGCAGCTCTCTCAATCAGCCCCAGCATTTT.

The count of this clone is one. The chain links TRBV29-1 to TRBJ2-1, with D unclear. Germline loops: CDR1 SQVTM, CDR2 ANQGSEA. The V end lost 3 bases, the J end lost 4 bases, and 7 bases lay between the germline ends. CDR3 length: 12 amino acids. CDR3 DNA: TGCAGCGTTGACCTCCAGTACAATGAGCAGTTCTTC. It specifies CSVDLQYNEQFF.

V usage is TRBV29-1 and J usage is TRBJ1-2; a weak D match, TRBD1 (6 bases). From germline, CDR1 is SQVTM and CDR2 ANQGSEA. The CDR3 totals 13 residues. V was trimmed by 3 bases and J by 8 bases, leaving 16 bases between them. CDR3 residues: CSVEHGYRDGYTF. In DNA, the CDR3 is TGCAGCGTTGAGCACGGGTACAGGGACGGCTACACCTTC. The entire variable domain, with the rest obtained from reference TRBV29-1 and TRBJ1-2, is as follows: SAVISQKPSRDICQRGTSLTIQCQVDSQVTMMFWYRQQPGQSLTLIATANQGSEATYESGFVIDKFPISRPNLTFSTLTVSNMSPEDSSIYLCSVEHGYRDGYTFGSGTRLTVV.

The V and J genes are TRBV13 and TRBJ2-3; 10 bases are a match to TRBD2. Trimming at V came to 5 bases and at J to 2 bases, leaving 7 bases not matched to a gene. Germline V gives CDR1 PRHDT, CDR2 FYEKMQ (reference sequence). The CDR3 covers 16 residues. The CDR3 bases are TGTGCCAGCAGCCCAAGAAGCGGGAGGGACACAGATACGCAGTATTTT. Amino acids: CASSPRSGRDTDTQYF.

This chain uses TRBV4-1 with TRBJ2-6; D may match TRBD1 or TRBD2 (5 bases each). V was pared by 4 bases and J by 3 bases, with 10 bases between. The CDR3 runs to 15 residues. CDR1 is MGHRA and CDR2 is YSYEKL in the germline V gene. This CDR3 is CASSPRDDGANVLTF. The CDR3 DNA is TGCGCCAGCAGCCCCCGGGACGATGGGGCCAACGTCCTGACTTTC.

The V call is TRBV7-9, the J call TRBJ2-5; D ambiguous. The CDR3 totals 14 residues. CDR1 is SEHNR and CDR2 is FQNEAQ in the germline V gene (reference sequence). V lost 5 bases and J lost 4, with 14 bases in between. The CDR3 nucleotides read TGTGCCAGCAGCCCCCCCCTTGACGTAGAGACCCAGTACTTC. Translated: CASSPPLDVETQYF.

The chain joins TRBV9 to TRBJ2-5; D is perhaps TRBD1 (5 bases). The CDR3 consists of 17 residues. The germline V gene encodes CDR1 SGDLS and CDR2 YYNGEE. V lost 3 bases and J lost 5, with 23 bases in between. CDR3 in amino acids: CASSAEGAGPPRETQYF. Here the CDR3 DNA reads TGTGCCAGCAGCGCGGAAGGGGCAGGGCCTCCGAGGGAGACCCAGTACTTC. The whole variable domain, remainder taken from reference TRBV9 and TRBJ2-5, is DSGVTQTPKHLITATGQRVTLRCSPRSGDLSVYWYQQSLDQGLQFLIQYYNGEERAKGNILERFSAQQFPDLHSELNLSSLELGDSALYFCASSAEGAGPPRETQYFGPGTRLLVL.